These 6 T cell receptor beta chains share one sample of origin, sequenced in a study of prognosis after radiotherapy for stage I lung cancer (dated by TCRdb to about 2021). Sequencing was performed on an Illumina HiSeq 3000. Two rounds of multiplex PCR on genomic DNA were used to amplify the TCR beta CDR3 region. In the first round of PCR, primers specific to each TRBV and TRBJ gene were used, and the primer sequences are filed in Chinese patent CN105087789A. The public reads were quality trimmed at Q25 with fastp and then assembled into clones with MiXCR by TCRdb, keeping productive beta chains. Rows with one shared CDR3 protein collapse into an entry with the most common genes and DNA. The sample has more than 11,000 distinct CDR3 sequences on record, 30% to 40% of them singletons. Together, the top ten hold around 30% of the sample. The sequences come from PBMCs, collected before or after stereotactic body radiation therapy (not recorded which). These receptors all come from a donor aged 50 or older with non-small cell lung cancer.

A note on this clonotype: A far larger clone differs by one base, so this is likely a read error. The chain carries TRBV6-8 and TRBJ1-1; D unresolved. The CDR3 is made up of 14 amino acids. Germline CDR1 is MNHGY and CDR2 is SAAAGT. V was trimmed by 11 bases and J by 2 bases, leaving 18 bases between them. The DNA for the CDR3 is TGTGCCTGCCGGGGTAGGGCTAAAAACACTGAAGCTTTCTTT. Protein product: CACRGRAKNTEAFF.

This CDR3 is CASSPGTGGYGYTF. CDR3 bases: TGTGCCAGCTCACCCGGGACAGGGGGGTACGGCTACACCTTC. The chain is built from TRBV18 and TRBJ1-2; 11 positions match TRBD1. The J segment lost 8 bases and the V segment lost 3 bases, leaving 5 bases of the junction unmatched. The CDR3 sequence is 14 residues long. Germline V gene sequence: CDR1 KGHSH, CDR2 LQKENI.

This clonotype has a count of ten or more. This chain joins TRBV9 and TRBJ1-1, with a weak D call TRBD1 (6 bases). CDR3 length: 14 residues. Between the trimmed V and J ends, which lost 2 bases and 1 base, there was a span of 9 bases. Germline-derived CDR1 and CDR2 are SGDLS and YYNGEE. The CDR3 spells CASSVGQTNTEAFF. The CDR3 DNA reads as TGTGCCAGCAGCGTTGGACAGACGAACACTGAAGCTTTCTTT. The variable domain in full, completed from reference TRBV9 and TRBJ1-1, reads DSGVTQTPKHLITATGQRVTLRCSPRSGDLSVYWYQQSLDQGLQFLIQYYNGEERAKGNILERFSAQQFPDLHSELNLSSLELGDSALYFCASSVGQTNTEAFFGQGTRLTVV.

This clonotype was picked up many times. The chain couples TRBV20-1 to TRBJ2-1, with 9 bases that match TRBD2. Germline V gene lookup returns CDR1 DFQATT and CDR2 SNEGSKA (reference sequence). The trim removed 1 base at V and 1 base at J, leaving 5 bases unmatched. The CDR3 extends over 16 amino acids. The CDR3 DNA reads as TGCAGTGCTAGAGCCCCGGGACTAGCATCCTACAATGAGCAGTTCTTC. This sequence encodes CSARAPGLASYNEQFF.

The V call is TRBV7-8, the J call TRBJ2-7; 7 bases are shared with TRBD2. V was pared by 8 bases and J by 3 bases, with 7 bases of the junction left unmatched. This CDR3 has 13 amino acids. Germline-derived CDR1 and CDR2 are SGHVS and FQNEAQ. The CDR3 region is CASPGRANYEQYF. The CDR3 coding sequence is TGTGCCAGCCCGGGGAGGGCTAACTACGAGCAGTACTTC.

Ten or more counts support this clonotype. J is TRBJ2-5 and V is TRBV5-8; TRBD2 is a possible D gene (5 bases). Germline CDR1 SGHTS, CDR2 YDEGEE. This CDR3 contains 14 residues. Trimming removed 1 base from V and 7 bases from J, with 14 bases in between. CDR3 sequence reads: CASSLSGGAGTQYF. In DNA form, the CDR3 reads TGTGCCAGCAGCTTGTCCGGCGGCGCGGGGACCCAGTACTTC.